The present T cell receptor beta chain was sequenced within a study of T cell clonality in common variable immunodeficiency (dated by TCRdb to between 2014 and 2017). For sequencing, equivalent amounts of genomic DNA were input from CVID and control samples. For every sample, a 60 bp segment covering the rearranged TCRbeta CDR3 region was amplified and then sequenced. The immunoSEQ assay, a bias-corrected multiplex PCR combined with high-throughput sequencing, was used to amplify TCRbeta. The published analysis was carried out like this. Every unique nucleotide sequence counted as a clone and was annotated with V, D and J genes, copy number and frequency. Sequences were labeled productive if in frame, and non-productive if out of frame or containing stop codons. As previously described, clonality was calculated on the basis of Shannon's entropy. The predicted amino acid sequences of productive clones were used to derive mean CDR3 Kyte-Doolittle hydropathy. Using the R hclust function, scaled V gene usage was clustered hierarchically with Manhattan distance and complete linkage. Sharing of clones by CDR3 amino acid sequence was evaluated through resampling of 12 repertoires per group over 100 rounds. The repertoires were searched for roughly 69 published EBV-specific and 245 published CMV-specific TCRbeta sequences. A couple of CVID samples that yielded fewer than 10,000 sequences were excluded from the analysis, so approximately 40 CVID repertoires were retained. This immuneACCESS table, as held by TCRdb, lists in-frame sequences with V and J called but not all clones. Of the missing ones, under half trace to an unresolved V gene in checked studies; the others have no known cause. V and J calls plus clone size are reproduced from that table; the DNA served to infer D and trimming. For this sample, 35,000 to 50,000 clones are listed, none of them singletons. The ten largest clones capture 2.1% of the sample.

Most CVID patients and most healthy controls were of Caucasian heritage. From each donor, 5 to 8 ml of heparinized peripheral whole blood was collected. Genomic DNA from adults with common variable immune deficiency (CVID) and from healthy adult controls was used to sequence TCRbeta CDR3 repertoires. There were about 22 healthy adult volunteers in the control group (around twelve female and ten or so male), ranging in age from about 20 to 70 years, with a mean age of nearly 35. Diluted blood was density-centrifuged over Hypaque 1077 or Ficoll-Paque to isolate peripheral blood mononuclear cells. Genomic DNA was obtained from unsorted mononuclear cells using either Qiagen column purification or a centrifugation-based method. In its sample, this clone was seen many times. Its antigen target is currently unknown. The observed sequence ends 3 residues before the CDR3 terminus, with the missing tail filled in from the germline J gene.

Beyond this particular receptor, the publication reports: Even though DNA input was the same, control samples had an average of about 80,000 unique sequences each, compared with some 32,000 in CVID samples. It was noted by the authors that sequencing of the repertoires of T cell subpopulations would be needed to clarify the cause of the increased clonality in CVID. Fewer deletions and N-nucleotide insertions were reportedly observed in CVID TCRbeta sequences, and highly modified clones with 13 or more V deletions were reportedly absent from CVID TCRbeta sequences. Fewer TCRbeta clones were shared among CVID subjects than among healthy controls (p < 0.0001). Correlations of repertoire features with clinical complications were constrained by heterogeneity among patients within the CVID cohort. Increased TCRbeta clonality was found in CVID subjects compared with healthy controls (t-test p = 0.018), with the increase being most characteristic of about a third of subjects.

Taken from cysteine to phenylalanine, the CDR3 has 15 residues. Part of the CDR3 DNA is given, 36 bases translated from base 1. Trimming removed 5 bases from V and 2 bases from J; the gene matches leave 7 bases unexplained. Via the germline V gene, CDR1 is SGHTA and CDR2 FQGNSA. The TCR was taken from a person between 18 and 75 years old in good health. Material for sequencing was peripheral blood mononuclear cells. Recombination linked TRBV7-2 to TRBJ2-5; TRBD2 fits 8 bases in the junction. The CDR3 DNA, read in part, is TGTGCCAGCAGCCTGCTTGCGGGAGGACAAGAGACC. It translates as CASSLLAGGQET. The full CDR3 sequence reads CASSLLAGGQETQYF.